This T cell receptor beta chain stems from a study of beta chain features in type 1 diabetes. The CDR3 has 14 residues. The V gene's germline CDR1 is MNHEY and CDR2 SVGAGI. V lost 4 bases and J lost 10; bases outside the gene matches: 4. The whole isolated RNA underwent reverse transcription, so sequencing captured expressed TCRB transcripts. Assay used: immunoSEQ multiplex PCR; TCRdb lists only in-frame clones, some missing. The sample has around 150,000 clones; about 8.5% are singletons. This receptor was obtained from a man aged 18 to 29 in good health. V usage is TRBV6-5 and J usage is TRBJ1-6, with 10 nucleotides matching TRBD1. Sequenced material: central memory CD4+ T cells from blood. In DNA form, the CDR3 reads TGTGCCAGCAGTTTGGGACAGGGGCGGTCACCCCTCCACTTT. Protein product: CASSLGQGRSPLHF.